This TCR beta chain is from a study of radiotherapy plus CTLA-4 blockade in lung cancer. The overall study: Disease control reached more than 25%, with objective responses in less than 20%. Overall study findings and caveats: Some TCR clones had been derived from tumors. These clones expanded in peripheral blood after radiotherapy plus ipilimumab. Early clone dynamics of blood T cells, plus interferon-beta, reportedly predicted response best.

TCRdb's table, derived via immunoSEQ multiplex PCR, lists solely in-frame clones and lacks some. The sample has 70,000 to 90,000 clones, 78% seen once. It was focal radiation plus CTLA-4 blockade with ipilimumab that patients with chemo-refractory metastatic non-small-cell lung cancer received. Turning to this clone: No antigen is known for it.

V was shortened by 2 bases and J by 4 bases, with 7 bases between the two germline ends. From germline, CDR1 is SGHRS and CDR2 YFSETQ. The CDR3 runs to 13 residues. The specimen was peripheral blood, collected from a patient treated with radiotherapy plus ipilimumab. This sequence originates from a human donor with non-small cell lung cancer whose response to radiotherapy plus ipilimumab could not be evaluated. Some clones in this sample may be carry-over from other donors' samples. This chain connects TRBV5-1 to TRBJ1-3; the D is unclear. CDR3 nucleotide sequence: TGCGCCAGCAGCTTCTCCAGGGGAAACACCATATATTTT. Translating gives CASSFSRGNTIYF.